This T cell receptor beta chain derives from a study of identical twins. The CDR3 has 16 amino acids. The V segment lost 6 bases and the J segment 2 bases; nucleotides outside the gene matches: 8. The germline V gene has CDR1 MGHDK and CDR2 SYGVNS. TCRdb passed the 5' RACE reads through MiXCR, listing each CDR3 protein once. Of 550,000 to 800,000 distinct CDR3 sequences listed, under 8.5% are singletons. The same data also went into a second study, on yellow fever vaccine responses in identical twins. From that report: Twins reportedly showed a vaccine T cell response that seemed partly convergent and partly personalized.

The chain couples TRBV25-1 to TRBJ2-3; 10 bases match TRBD1. Sample: PBMCs. The receptor was derived from a woman younger than 30 in good health. The CDR3 is CASRDGGQGPTDTQYF. The DNA of the CDR3 is TGTGCCAGCAGAGACGGGGGACAGGGGCCCACAGATACGCAGTATTTT. The variable domain in full, completed from reference TRBV25-1 and TRBJ2-3, reads EADIYQTPRYLVIGTGKKITLECSQTMGHDKMYWYQQDPGMELHLIHYSYGVNSTEKGDLSSESTVSRIRTEHFPLTLESARPSHTSQYLCASRDGGQGPTDTQYFGPGTRLTVL.